This T cell receptor beta chain appears in the sequencing data of a study of vaccination effects on CD4 cells after COVID-19. The overall study: The second dose preceded post-vaccine samples by a median of 72 days.

Within the ViraFEST assay, antigen-specific CD4+ T cells underwent expansion with viral peptide pools prior to sequencing. CD4+ T cell isolation took place after 10 days of culture. Participants received two doses of either the BNT162b2 or mRNA-1273 vaccine. Nucleocapsid antibody tests were negative, and the vaccine recipients had no prior SARS-CoV-2 infection. The table came from immunoSEQ multiplex PCR; TCRdb's copy has only in-frame clones and leaves some out. The sample holds 25,000 to 35,000 clones, roughly 81% seen once. In regard to this clone: The target antigen is unknown.

The CDR3 length is 16 residues. Germline assignment: CDR1 SGHRS and CDR2 YFSETQ. V shed 4 bases, J shed 12 bases, and the junction held 19 bases outside the gene matches. This material consisted of CD4+ T cells from PBMCs cultured with HCoV-229E spike peptides, taken after COVID-19 vaccination. The V and J genes are TRBV5-1 and TRBJ2-7; 10 positions agree with TRBD2. This clonotype originated in a human donor who received a COVID-19 vaccine. The CDR3: CASSQMTSGFFTRRYF. DNA of the CDR3: TGCGCCAGCAGCCAGATGACTAGCGGGTTTTTTACCAGGCGGTACTTC.